These 3 T cell receptor beta chains came from one sample sequenced in a study of CD8 T cells in Susac syndrome. Random hexamers were used to reverse transcribe roughly 0.45 to 1 ug of RNA. TCRdb passed the immunoSEQ multiplex PCR reads through MiXCR, listing each CDR3 protein once. The table has about 80,000 distinct CDR3 sequences, about 93% seen once. Material for sequencing was CD4+ T cells from PBMCs. The receptors stem from a human donor with Susac syndrome.

The gene calls are TRBV19 and TRBJ2-3; no clear D. Germline CDR1 LNHDA, CDR2 SQIVND (reference sequence). CDR3 length equals 13 residues. Trimming pared 6 bases from V and 4 bases from J, leaving 11 bases between. In DNA, the CDR3 is TGTGCCAGTAGGGGGATTGGAGCAGATACGCAGTATTTT. Its protein product is CASRGIGADTQYF. The whole variable domain, filled in from reference TRBV19 and TRBJ2-3, reads DGGITQSPKYLFRKEGQNVTLSCEQNLNHDAMYWYRQDPGQGLRLIYYSQIVNDFQKGDIAEGYSVSREKKESFPLTVTSAQKNPTAFYLCASRGIGADTQYFGPGTRLTVL.

This clonotype was observed a single time. The chain couples TRBV4-1 to TRBJ2-3, with D uncertain. Germline V gene lookup returns CDR1 MGHRA and CDR2 YSYEKL. This CDR3 spans 14 amino acids. V was pared by 5 bases and J by 2 bases, with 11 bases between. Here the CDR3 reads CASSSTVATDTQYF. The CDR3, as DNA: TGCGCCAGCAGCTCTACGGTGGCCACAGATACGCAGTATTTT.

The chain uses TRBV18 and TRBJ1-2; unclear D gene. Trimming stripped 6 bases from V and 0 bases from J, with 11 bases between. The CDR3 consists of 14 residues. Per germline, CDR1 KGHSH and CDR2 LQKENI. CDR3 sequence (DNA): TGTGCCAGCTCTCCCCCGCTAGCTAACTATGGCTACACCTTC. Amino acids: CASSPPLANYGYTF. The whole variable domain, remainder taken from reference TRBV18 and TRBJ1-2, is NAGVMQNPRHLVRRRGQEARLRCSPMKGHSHVYWYRQLPEEGLKFMVYLQKENIIDESGMPKERFSAEFPKEGPSILRIQQVVRGDSAAYFCASSPPLANYGYTFGSGTRLTVV.